This paragraph covers one TCR beta chain sequence. Its antigen is undetermined. This sample is part of a study of T-cell reconstitution after alpha-beta-depleted transplantation in children. Study observations and caveats: There were reportedly several hundred expanded graft clones from which alpha-beta T cells came about two months after transplant. The study traced high day-60 TCRbeta diversity in some patients to surviving recipient T cells and thymic progenitors. One year after transplant, T-cell counts and diversity came mostly from newly produced T cells.

Preparation of the TCRbeta library was carried out with unique molecular identifiers. TCRdb re-called the PCR reads with MiXCR, one entry per CDR3 protein. The sample contains fewer than 750,000 distinct CDR3 sequences, roughly 23% of which appear only once. Germline-derived CDR1 and CDR2 are SQVTM and ANQGSEA. This CDR3 has 12 amino acids. The sequence derives from a boy less than two years old who had a stem cell transplant for acute myeloid leukemia, so the T cells may come from the graft donor. The V call is TRBV29-1, the J call TRBJ1-1; TRBD1 might be the D (5 bases). The input for sequencing was PBMCs, mostly from graft donor cells, taken 360 days after TCRalphabeta/CD19-depleted stem cell transplant. CDR3 in DNA: TGCTTATGTACTCCGGGGGACACTGAAGCTTTCTTT. Amino acid sequence: CLCTPGDTEAFF.